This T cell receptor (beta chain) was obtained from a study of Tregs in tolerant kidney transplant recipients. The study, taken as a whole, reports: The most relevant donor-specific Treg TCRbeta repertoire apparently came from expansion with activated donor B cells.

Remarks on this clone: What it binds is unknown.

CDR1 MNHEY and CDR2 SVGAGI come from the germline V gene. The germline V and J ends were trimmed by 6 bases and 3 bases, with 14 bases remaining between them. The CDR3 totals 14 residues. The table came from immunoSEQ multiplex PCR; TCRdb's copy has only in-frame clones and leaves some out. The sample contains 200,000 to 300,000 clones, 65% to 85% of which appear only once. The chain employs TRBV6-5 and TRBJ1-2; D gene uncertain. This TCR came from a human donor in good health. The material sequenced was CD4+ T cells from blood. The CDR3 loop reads CASRRTIGDYGYTF. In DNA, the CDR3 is TGTGCCAGCAGAAGAACGATCGGAGACTATGGCTACACCTTC.